Listed below are T cell receptor beta chains from one sample, sequenced in a study of technical replicates of blood from several donors. Only in-frame clones appear in the TCRdb table, and some are missing; sequencing was by immunoSEQ multiplex PCR. The table has 55,000 to 75,000 clones, approximately 94% seen once. The specimen sequenced was PBMCs. These receptors originate from a human donor in good health. Some clones in this sample may be carry-over from other donors' samples. CDR3s include the opening cysteine and the closing phenylalanine or tryptophan. A D gene is named only where the DNA matches it firmly. Rows give clone size only sometimes, using once, few, many, or a class for an expanded clone.

V gene,J gene,CDR3 length,clone size,D gene,CDR3 protein,CDR3 DNA
TRBV10-1,TRBJ1-2,16,-,-,CASSAEQTGTVLGYTF,TGCGCCAGCAGTGCGGAGCAGACAGGTACCGTTCTGGGCTACACCTTC
TRBV29-1,TRBJ2-1,14,-,TRBD2,CSVERGAGAGEQFF,TGCAGCGTTGAACGGGGAGCGGGGGCGGGGGAGCAGTTCTTC
TRBV10-3,TRBJ1-1,13,-,TRBD1,CAISVAGGTEAFF,TGTGCCATCAGTGTGGCAGGGGGCACTGAAGCTTTCTTT
TRBV10-3,TRBJ1-6,15,-,TRBD1,CAISTWTGPNSPLHF,TGTGCCATCAGTACCTGGACAGGCCCCAATTCACCCCTCCACTTT
TRBV7-9,TRBJ2-7,14,-,TRBD2,CASRPGGGSYEQYF,TGTGCCAGCAGACCCGGGGGGGGCTCCTACGAGCAGTACTTC
TRBV9,TRBJ2-7,14,-,-,CASSVLPGSNEQYF,TGTGCCAGCAGCGTATTACCAGGGTCGAACGAGCAGTACTTC
TRBV6-4,TRBJ2-2,14,once,TRBD1,CASSPGQGTGELFF,TGTGCCAGCAGTCCGGGACAGGGAACCGGGGAGCTGTTTTTT
TRBV11-1,TRBJ2-7,16,once,TRBD1,CASSLAGQGPYYEQYF,TGTGCCAGCAGCTTAGCCGGACAGGGGCCCTACTACGAGCAGTACTTC
TRBV4-3,TRBJ2-3,19,-,-,CASSQDHGFGRTSTDTQYF,TGCGCCAGCAGCCAAGATCACGGGTTCGGCCGAACCTCCACAGATACGCAGTATTTT
TRBV4-1,TRBJ1-5,17,-,-,CASSQDYSGISNQPQHF,TGCGCCAGCAGCCAAGATTATTCAGGTATTAGCAATCAGCCCCAGCATTTT
TRBV11-2,TRBJ1-2,14,-,-,CASSSPTGNYGYTF,TGTGCCAGCAGTTCACCGACGGGTAACTATGGCTACACCTTC
TRBV25-1,TRBJ2-1,15,-,-,CASSEVGGGYNEQFF,TGTGCCAGCAGTGAAGTGGGGGGTGGCTACAATGAGCAGTTCTTC
TRBV6-5,TRBJ1-2,15,-,TRBD1,CASSFSGTGGYGYTF,TGTGCCAGCAGTTTCTCCGGGACAGGGGGCTATGGCTACACCTTC
TRBV7-2,TRBJ2-7,16,-,TRBD1,CASSTRTGGRSYEQYF,TGTGCCAGCAGCACCAGGACAGGGGGTAGGTCCTACGAGCAGTACTTC
TRBV5-4,TRBJ1-3,14,-,TRBD1,CASSSSQQGNTIYF,TGTGCCAGCAGCTCCTCCCAACAGGGGAACACCATATATTTT
TRBV5-1,TRBJ1-1,17,-,-,CASRPVYRAVKYTEAFF,TGCGCCAGCAGGCCGGTCTACAGGGCTGTAAAGTACACTGAAGCTTTCTTT
TRBV30,TRBJ1-4,15,-,-,CAWSGSGAGVGKLFF,TGTGCCTGGAGTGGCTCTGGGGCCGGCGTCGGAAAACTGTTTTTT
TRBV29-1,TRBJ1-5,13,-,TRBD1,CSVGQGVGQPQHF,TGCAGCGTTGGACAGGGAGTAGGTCAGCCCCAGCATTTT
TRBV7-3,TRBJ2-1,13,-,-,CATSLTAHNEQFF,TGTGCCACCTCCCTGACAGCCCACAATGAGCAGTTCTTC
TRBV7-9,TRBJ2-7,13,-,TRBD2,CASSQGLAYEQYF,TGTGCCAGCAGCCAGGGACTAGCCTACGAGCAGTACTTC
TRBV28,TRBJ2-5,12,-,-,CASSSGGETQYF,TGTGCCAGCAGTTCCGGCGGCGAGACCCAGTACTTC
TRBV4-1,TRBJ1-2,14,-,TRBD1,CASSGTGLPYGYTF,TGCGCCAGCAGCGGGACAGGGTTGCCCTATGGCTACACCTTC
TRBV6-1,TRBJ2-7,15,-,TRBD2,CASSEKSGGANEQYF,TGTGCCAGCAGTGAAAAGAGCGGGGGGGCCAACGAGCAGTACTTC
TRBV4-3,TRBJ1-5,15,-,-,CASSQDVQGEQPQHF,TGCGCCAGCAGCCAAGATGTACAGGGTGAACAGCCCCAGCATTTT
TRBV7-2,TRBJ1-2,14,-,-,CASSISGGARGYTF,TGTGCCAGCAGCATTAGCGGGGGGGCGAGGGGCTACACCTTC
TRBV4-2,TRBJ1-6,15,-,-,CASSQDPGSNSPLHF,TGTGCCAGCAGCCAAGATCCAGGAAGTAATTCACCCCTCCACTTT